Below, 4 T cell receptor beta chains from the same sample are listed, as sequenced in a study of blood T cells in healthy people across ages. Using a J-beta primer mix together with a sample-barcoded 5' primer, a second PCR was run for roughly 6 to 11 cycles. TCRdb reprocessed the 5' RACE reads via MiXCR and lists one record per CDR3 protein. The sample shows 790,000 or so distinct CDR3 sequences, more than 35% of them seen only once. Sequenced: blood. The source of these receptors is a man older than 75 in good health.

In its sample, this clonotype was seen a few times. The chain joins TRBV5-1 to TRBJ1-4; 10 bases align to TRBD1. The CDR3 totals 15 residues. The V gene end was trimmed by 4 bases and the J gene end by 7 bases; junction bases not matched to a gene: 7. The germline CDR1 and CDR2 sequences are SGHRS and YFSETQ. CDR3 amino acids: CASSQGTGDGEKLFF. The CDR3 region has the DNA TGCGCCAGCAGCCAAGGGACAGGGGACGGTGAAAAACTGTTTTTT.

As for this clonotype: This could be a read error, since a much larger clone is one nucleotide away. The chain uses TRBV20-1 and TRBJ2-7; possible D gene TRBD1, 7 bases. Trimming cost V 3 bases and J 9 bases, with 18 bases left between them. CDR3 size: 13 residues. CDR1 and CDR2 from the germline V gene are DFQATT and SNEGSKA (reference sequence). The CDR3 here is CSAREGARDGQYF. CDR3 nucleotides: TGCAGTGCTAGGGAGGGGGCCAGGGACGGGCAGTACTTC.

The chain uses TRBV2 and TRBJ2-4, with D possibly being TRBD2 (6 bases). The V end lost 7 bases, the J end lost 6 bases, and 22 bases lay between the germline ends. The CDR3 sequence is 16 residues long. The V gene's germline CDR1 is SNHLY and CDR2 FYNNEI. This CDR3 is CASIRSLLRGRNIQYF. CDR3 nucleotide sequence: TGTGCCAGCATCAGGAGTTTGTTGCGGGGCAGAAACATTCAGTACTTC.

The sample holds a few counts of this clonotype. The chain uses TRBV27 and TRBJ2-6; perhaps TRBD1 as D (6 bases). This CDR3 spans 16 amino acids. Germline CDR1 and CDR2: MNHEY and SMNVEV (reference sequence). Trimming removed 0 bases at V and 2 bases at J, with 8 bases between. CDR3 sequence reads: CASSLSGATGANVLTF. Written as DNA, the CDR3 is TGTGCCAGCAGTTTATCGGGGGCTACTGGGGCCAACGTCCTGACTTTC.